The rows below give T cell receptor beta chains drawn from one sample of a study of T cell changes during pregnancy in multiple sclerosis. Clones were read by immunoSEQ multiplex PCR, and TCRdb kept only the in-frame ones, dropping some. The table records around 69,000 clones, roughly 92% of them present only once. The sequencing here drew on peripheral blood, taken in the third trimester of pregnancy. These receptors all stem from a female donor with multiple sclerosis, enrolled in a pregnancy study. Each CDR3 is given with its conserved first and last residue. D genes are given only for firm matches. The size entry is marked missing in some rows and otherwise reads once, few, many or a size class.

size	D	V	J	CDR3	DNA
-	TRBD2	TRBV7-2	TRBJ2-1	CASSTSGPDNEQFF	TGTGCCAGCAGTACTAGCGGGCCAGACAATGAGCAGTTCTTC
-	-	TRBV10-1	TRBJ2-3	CASSEWQGGPDTQYF	TGCGCCAGCAGTGAGTGGCAGGGTGGTCCAGATACGCAGTATTTT
-	TRBD1	TRBV7-7	TRBJ2-1	CASSRTGVGNEQFF	TGTGCCAGCAGTCGGACAGGGGTGGGGAATGAGCAGTTCTTC
-	TRBD2	TRBV19	TRBJ2-2	CASSRPRGGRDTGELFF	TGTGCCAGTAGCCGCCCCCGAGGCGGGAGAGACACCGGGGAGCTGTTTTTT
-	-	TRBV29-1	TRBJ2-2	CSVEGLNTGELFF	TGCAGCGTTGAGGGGCTGAACACCGGGGAGCTGTTTTTT
-	TRBD2	TRBV7-9	TRBJ2-2	CASSLTVAGGRTGELFF	TGTGCCAGCAGCTTAACAGTAGCGGGAGGTCGCACCGGGGAGCTGTTTTTT
-	-	TRBV18	TRBJ2-1	CASSPPSVLAEQFF	TGTGCCAGCTCACCACCGTCGGTCCTAGCCGAGCAGTTCTTC
-	TRBD1	TRBV19	TRBJ2-3	CASRVRQGHRGTDTQYF	TGTGCCAGTAGGGTACGACAGGGGCATCGGGGCACAGATACGCAGTATTTT
-	-	TRBV6-9	TRBJ2-1	CASSSFRAGDITYNEQFF	TGTGCCAGCAGTTCCTTCCGGGCAGGGGATATAACCTACAATGAGCAGTTCTTC
-	TRBD2	TRBV11-3	TRBJ2-2	CASSSRTSGSTGELFF	TGTGCCAGCAGCTCCCGGACTAGCGGGAGCACCGGGGAGCTGTTTTTT
-	TRBD1	TRBV9	TRBJ1-2	CASSPTGNGGYTF	TGTGCCAGCAGCCCGACAGGGAACGGCGGCTACACCTTC
-	-	TRBV7-6	TRBJ2-2	CASLADTGELFF	TGTGCCTCACTAGCAGACACCGGGGAGCTGTTTTTT
-	TRBD1	TRBV7-2	TRBJ1-5	CASSLGTGLVNQPQHF	TGTGCCAGCAGCTTGGGGACAGGGCTGGTCAATCAGCCCCAGCATTTT
-	-	TRBV2	TRBJ1-2	CASSRGVNYGYTF	TGTGCCAGCAGTCGGGGGGTTAACTATGGCTACACCTTC
-	TRBD2	TRBV15	TRBJ2-1	CATSRDRGGDYNEQFF	TGTGCCACCAGCAGAGATCGGGGGGGGGACTACAATGAGCAGTTCTTC
once	-	TRBV7-2	TRBJ2-7	CASSPSGSSYEQYF	TGTGCCAGCAGCCCCAGCGGTAGCTCCTACGAGCAGTACTTC
-	-	TRBV27	TRBJ2-6	CASSFRANSGANVLTF	TGTGCCAGCAGTTTTCGAGCGAACTCTGGGGCCAACGTCCTGACTTTC